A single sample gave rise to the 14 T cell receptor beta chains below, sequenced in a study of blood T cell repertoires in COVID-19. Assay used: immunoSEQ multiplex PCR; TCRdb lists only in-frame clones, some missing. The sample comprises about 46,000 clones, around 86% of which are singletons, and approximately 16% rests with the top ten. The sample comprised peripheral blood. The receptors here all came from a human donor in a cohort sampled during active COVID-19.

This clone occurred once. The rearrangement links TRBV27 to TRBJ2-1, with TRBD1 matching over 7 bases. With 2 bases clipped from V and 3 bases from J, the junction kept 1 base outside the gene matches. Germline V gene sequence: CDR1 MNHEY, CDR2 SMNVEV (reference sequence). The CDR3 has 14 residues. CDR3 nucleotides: TGTGCCAGCAGTTTACAGGGGGTCTACAATGAGCAGTTCTTC. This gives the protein CASSLQGVYNEQFF.

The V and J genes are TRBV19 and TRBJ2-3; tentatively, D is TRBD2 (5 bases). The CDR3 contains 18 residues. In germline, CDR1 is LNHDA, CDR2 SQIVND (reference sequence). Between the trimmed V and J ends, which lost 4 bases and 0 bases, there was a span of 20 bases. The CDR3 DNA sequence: TGTGCCAGTAGTAAGACCAGCGGAGCCGCTACTAGCACAGATACGCAGTATTTT. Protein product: CASSKTSGAATSTDTQYF.

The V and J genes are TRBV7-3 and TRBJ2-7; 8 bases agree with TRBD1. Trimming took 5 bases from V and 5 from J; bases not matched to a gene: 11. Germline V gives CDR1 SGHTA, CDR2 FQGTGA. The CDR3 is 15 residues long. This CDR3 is CASSPTRTGLHEQYF. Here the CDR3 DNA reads TGTGCCAGCAGCCCTACCCGGACAGGGCTGCACGAGCAGTACTTC.

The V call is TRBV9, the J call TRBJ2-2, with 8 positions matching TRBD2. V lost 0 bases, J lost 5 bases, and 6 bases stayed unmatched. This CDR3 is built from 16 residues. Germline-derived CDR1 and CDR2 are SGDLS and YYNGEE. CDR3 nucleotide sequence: TGTGCCAGCAGCGTAGACCCAGCGGGGGCAACCGGGGAGCTGTTTTTT. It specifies CASSVDPAGATGELFF.

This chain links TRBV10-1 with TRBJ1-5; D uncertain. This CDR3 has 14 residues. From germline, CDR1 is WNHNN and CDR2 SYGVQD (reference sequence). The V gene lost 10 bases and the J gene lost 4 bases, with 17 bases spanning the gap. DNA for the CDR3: TGCGCCACCAGGCCGGGATTAAGGAATCAGCCCCAGCATTTT. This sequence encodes CATRPGLRNQPQHF.

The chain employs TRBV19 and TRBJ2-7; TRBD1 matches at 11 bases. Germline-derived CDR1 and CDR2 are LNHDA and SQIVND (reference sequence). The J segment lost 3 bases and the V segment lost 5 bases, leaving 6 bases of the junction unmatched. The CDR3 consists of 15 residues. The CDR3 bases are TGTGCCAGTAGTTCCAGGACAGGGGGCTTCTACGAGCAGTACTTC. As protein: CASSSRTGGFYEQYF.

DNA of the CDR3: TGTGCCACCAGTGATCATAGCGGGAGGGTCCAAGAGACCCAGTACTTC. Amino acids: CATSDHSGRVQETQYF. The rearrangement joins TRBV24-1 to TRBJ2-5; 11 bases are shared with TRBD2. J was trimmed by 1 base and V by 3 bases; bases with no gene match: 3. The CDR3 has 16 residues. The germline V gene has CDR1 KGHDR and CDR2 SFDVKD.

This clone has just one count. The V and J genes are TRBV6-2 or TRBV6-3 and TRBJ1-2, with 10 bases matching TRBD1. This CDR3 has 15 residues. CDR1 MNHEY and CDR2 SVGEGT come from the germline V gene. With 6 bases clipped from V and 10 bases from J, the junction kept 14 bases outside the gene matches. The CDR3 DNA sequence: TGTGCCAGCAGCCCACCTCCGGGACAGGGGTCTCACTACACCTTC. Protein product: CASSPPPGQGSHYTF.

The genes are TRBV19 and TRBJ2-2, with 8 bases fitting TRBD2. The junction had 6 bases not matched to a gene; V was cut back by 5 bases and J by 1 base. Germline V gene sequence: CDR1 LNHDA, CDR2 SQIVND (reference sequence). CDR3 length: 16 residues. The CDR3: CASSPRGGLNTGELFF. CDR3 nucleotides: TGTGCCAGTAGTCCCCGGGGGGGGCTGAACACCGGGGAGCTGTTTTTT.

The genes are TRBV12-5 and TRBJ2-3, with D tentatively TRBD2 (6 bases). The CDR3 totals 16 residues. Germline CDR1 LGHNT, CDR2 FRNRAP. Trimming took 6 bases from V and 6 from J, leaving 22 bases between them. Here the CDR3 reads CASGTTEAGPEDTQYF. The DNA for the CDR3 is TGTGCTAGTGGAACCACCGAGGCGGGACCGGAGGATACGCAGTATTTT. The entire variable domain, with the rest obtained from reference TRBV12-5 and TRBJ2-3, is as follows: DARVTQTPRHKVTEMGQEVTMRCQPILGHNTVFWYRQTMMQGLELLAYFRNRAPLDDSGMPKDRFSAEMPDATLATLKIQPSEPRDSAVYFCASGTTEAGPEDTQYFGPGTRLTVL.

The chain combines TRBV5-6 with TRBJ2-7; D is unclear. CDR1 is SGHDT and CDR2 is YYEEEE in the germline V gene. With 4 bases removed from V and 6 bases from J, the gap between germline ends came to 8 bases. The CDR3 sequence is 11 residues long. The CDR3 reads CASSLVGEQYF. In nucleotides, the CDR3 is TGTGCCAGCAGCCTGGTCGGCGAGCAGTACTTC.

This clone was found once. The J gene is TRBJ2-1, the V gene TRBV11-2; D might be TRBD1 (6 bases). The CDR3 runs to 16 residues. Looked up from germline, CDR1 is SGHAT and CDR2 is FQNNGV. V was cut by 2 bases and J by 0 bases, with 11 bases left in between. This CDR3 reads CASSLLQGSSYNEQFF. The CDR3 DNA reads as TGTGCCAGCAGCTTACTACAGGGCAGCTCCTACAATGAGCAGTTCTTC.

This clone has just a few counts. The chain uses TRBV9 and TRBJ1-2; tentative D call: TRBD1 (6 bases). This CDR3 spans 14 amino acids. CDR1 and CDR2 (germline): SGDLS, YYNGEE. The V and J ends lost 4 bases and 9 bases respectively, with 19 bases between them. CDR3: CASSPRGGYESYTF. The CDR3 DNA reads TGTGCCAGCAGCCCGAGGGGGGGTTACGAGAGCTACACCTTC.

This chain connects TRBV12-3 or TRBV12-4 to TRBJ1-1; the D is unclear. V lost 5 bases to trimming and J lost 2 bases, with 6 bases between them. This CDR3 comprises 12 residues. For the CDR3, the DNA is TGTGCCAGCAGTCCAAAAAACACTGAAGCTTTCTTT. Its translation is CASSPKNTEAFF.